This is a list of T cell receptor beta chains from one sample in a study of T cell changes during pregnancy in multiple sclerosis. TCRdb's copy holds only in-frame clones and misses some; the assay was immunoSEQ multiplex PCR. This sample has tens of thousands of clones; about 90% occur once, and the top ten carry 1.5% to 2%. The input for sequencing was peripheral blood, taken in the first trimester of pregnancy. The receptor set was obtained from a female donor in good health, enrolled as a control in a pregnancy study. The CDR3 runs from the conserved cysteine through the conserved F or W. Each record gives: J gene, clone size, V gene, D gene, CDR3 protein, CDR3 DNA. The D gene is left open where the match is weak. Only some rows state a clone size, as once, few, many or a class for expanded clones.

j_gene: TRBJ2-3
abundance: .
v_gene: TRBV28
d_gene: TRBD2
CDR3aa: CASSFALAGEWSTDTQYF
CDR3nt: TGTGCCAGCAGTTTTGCACTAGCGGGAGAGTGGAGCACAGATACGCAGTATTTT

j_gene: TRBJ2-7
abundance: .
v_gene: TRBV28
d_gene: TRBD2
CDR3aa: CASSFHLRGVSYEQYF
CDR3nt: TGTGCCAGCAGTTTCCATTTACGGGGGGTAAGCTACGAGCAGTACTTC

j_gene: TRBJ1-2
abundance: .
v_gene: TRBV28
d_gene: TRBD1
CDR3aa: CASAIPGQGLLYYGYTF
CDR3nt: TGTGCCAGCGCTATTCCAGGACAGGGCCTACTTTACTATGGCTACACCTTC

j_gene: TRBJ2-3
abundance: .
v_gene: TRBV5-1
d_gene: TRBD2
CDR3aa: CASSPNSGRPDTQYF
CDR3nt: TGCGCCAGCAGCCCAAATAGCGGGAGACCAGATACGCAGTATTTT

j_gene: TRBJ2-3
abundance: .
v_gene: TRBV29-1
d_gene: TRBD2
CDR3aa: CSAAGRYTDTQYF
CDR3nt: TGCAGCGCCGCCGGGAGGTACACAGATACGCAGTATTTT

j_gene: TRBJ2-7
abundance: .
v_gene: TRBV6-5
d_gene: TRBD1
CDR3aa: CASSWTGGYYEQYF
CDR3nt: TGTGCCAGCTCTTGGACAGGGGGATACTACGAGCAGTACTTC

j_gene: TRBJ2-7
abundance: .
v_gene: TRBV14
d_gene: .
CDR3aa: CASSQGLGEGPNHEQYF
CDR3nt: TGTGCCAGCAGCCAAGGGTTAGGGGAAGGCCCCAACCACGAGCAGTACTTC

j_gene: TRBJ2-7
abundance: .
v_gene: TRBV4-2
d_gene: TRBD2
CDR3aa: CASSQDAAGGSYEQYF
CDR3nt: TGTGCCAGCAGCCAAGATGCCGCGGGAGGGTCCTACGAGCAGTACTTC

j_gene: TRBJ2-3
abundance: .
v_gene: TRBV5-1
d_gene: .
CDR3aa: CASRAEGDRHTQYF
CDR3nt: TGCGCCAGCAGGGCCGAGGGGGACCGCCATACGCAGTATTTT

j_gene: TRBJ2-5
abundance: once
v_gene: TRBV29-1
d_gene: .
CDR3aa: CSVEEGRGTQETQYF
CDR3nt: TGCAGCGTTGAAGAAGGCAGGGGCACCCAAGAGACCCAGTACTTC

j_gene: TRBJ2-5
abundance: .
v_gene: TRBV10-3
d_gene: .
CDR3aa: CAISESKQTNEETQYF
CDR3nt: TGTGCCATCAGTGAATCGAAACAGACTAACGAAGAGACCCAGTACTTC

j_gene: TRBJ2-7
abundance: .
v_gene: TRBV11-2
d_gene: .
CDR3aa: CASSSGASYEQYF
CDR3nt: TGTGCCAGCAGCTCAGGGGCATCGTACGAGCAGTACTTC

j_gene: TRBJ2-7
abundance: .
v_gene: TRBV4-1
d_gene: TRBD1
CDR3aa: CASSVPGQGIGEQYF
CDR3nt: TGCGCCAGCAGCGTACCGGGACAGGGAATCGGCGAGCAGTACTTC

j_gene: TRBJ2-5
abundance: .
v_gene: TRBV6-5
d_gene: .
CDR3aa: CASSYGRGEGQYF
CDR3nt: TGTGCCAGCAGTTACGGCAGGGGAGAGGGCCAGTACTTC

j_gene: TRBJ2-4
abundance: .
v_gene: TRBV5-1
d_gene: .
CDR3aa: CASSLDSTKNIQYF
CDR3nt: TGCGCCAGCAGCTTGGACAGTACCAAAAACATTCAGTACTTC

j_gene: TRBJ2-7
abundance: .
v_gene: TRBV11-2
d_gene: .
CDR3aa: CASSYTQGTEQYF
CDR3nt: TGTGCCAGCAGCTACACGCAGGGAACCGAGCAGTACTTC

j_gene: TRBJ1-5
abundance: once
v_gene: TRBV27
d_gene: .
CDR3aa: CASSDGQGLLGQPQHF
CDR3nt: TGTGCCAGCAGTGATGGACAAGGGTTACTTGGGCAGCCCCAGCATTTT

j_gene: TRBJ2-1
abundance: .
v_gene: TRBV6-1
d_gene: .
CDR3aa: CASKEVDSYNEQFF
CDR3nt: TGTGCCAGCAAGGAGGTCGACTCCTACAATGAGCAGTTCTTC

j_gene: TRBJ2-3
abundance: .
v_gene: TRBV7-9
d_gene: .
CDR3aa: CASSFSNTQYF
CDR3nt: TGTGCCAGCAGCTTCAGTAATACGCAGTATTTT

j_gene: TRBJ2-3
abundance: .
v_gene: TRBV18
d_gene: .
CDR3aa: CASSPPAPRDTQYF
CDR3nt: TGTGCCAGCTCACCACCCGCCCCCCGGGATACGCAGTATTTT

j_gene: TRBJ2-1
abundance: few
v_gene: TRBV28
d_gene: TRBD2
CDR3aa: CASSPLTSGSSYNEQFF
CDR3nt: TGTGCCAGCAGTCCTCTGACTAGCGGGAGTTCCTACAATGAGCAGTTCTTC

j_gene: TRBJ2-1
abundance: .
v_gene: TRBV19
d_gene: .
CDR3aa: CASSPLGGNNEQFF
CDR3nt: TGTGCCAGTAGTCCTCTCGGGGGTAACAATGAGCAGTTCTTC

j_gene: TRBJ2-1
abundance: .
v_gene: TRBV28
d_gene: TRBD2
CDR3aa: CASSQLSGRSYNEQFF
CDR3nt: TGTGCCAGCAGCCAACTTAGCGGGCGCTCCTACAATGAGCAGTTCTTC

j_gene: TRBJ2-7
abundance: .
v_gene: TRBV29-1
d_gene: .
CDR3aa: CSVGNIPGEQYF
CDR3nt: TGCAGCGTTGGAAATATCCCCGGCGAGCAGTACTTC

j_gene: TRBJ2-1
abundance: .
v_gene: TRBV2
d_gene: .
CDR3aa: CASSPFNEQFF
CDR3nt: TGTGCCAGCAGTCCTTTCAATGAGCAGTTCTTC

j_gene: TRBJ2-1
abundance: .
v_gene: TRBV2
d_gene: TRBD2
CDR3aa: CASSDPSGSSYNEQFF
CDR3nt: TGTGCCAGCAGTGATCCTAGCGGGAGCTCCTACAATGAGCAGTTCTTC

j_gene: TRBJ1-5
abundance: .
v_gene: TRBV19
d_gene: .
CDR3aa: CASIWTSDSNQPQHF
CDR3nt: TGTGCCAGTATTTGGACATCCGATAGCAATCAGCCCCAGCATTTT

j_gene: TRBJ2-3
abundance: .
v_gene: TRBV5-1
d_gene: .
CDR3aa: CASSLGSADTQYF
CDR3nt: TGCGCCAGCAGCTTGGGGAGTGCGGATACGCAGTATTTT

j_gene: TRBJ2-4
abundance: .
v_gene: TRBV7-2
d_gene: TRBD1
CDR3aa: CASSLDRGHIQYF
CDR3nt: TGTGCCAGCAGCTTAGACAGGGGGCACATTCAGTACTTC

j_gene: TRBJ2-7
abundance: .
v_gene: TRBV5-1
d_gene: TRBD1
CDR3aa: CASSFGQGAPQQYF
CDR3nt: TGCGCCAGCAGCTTCGGACAGGGGGCGCCCCAGCAGTACTTC

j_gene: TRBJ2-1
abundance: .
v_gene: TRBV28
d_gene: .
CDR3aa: CASSSSVSNEQFF
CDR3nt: TGTGCCAGCAGTTCGAGCGTAAGCAATGAGCAGTTCTTC

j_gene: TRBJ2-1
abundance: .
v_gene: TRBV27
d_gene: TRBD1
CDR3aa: CASSRDREGYNEQFF
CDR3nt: TGTGCCAGCAGTCGGGACAGGGAGGGGTACAATGAGCAGTTCTTC

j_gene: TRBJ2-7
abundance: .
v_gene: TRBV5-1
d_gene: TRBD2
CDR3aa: CASSPTSGSWYF
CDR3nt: TGCGCCAGCAGCCCTACTAGCGGGAGTTGGTACTTC

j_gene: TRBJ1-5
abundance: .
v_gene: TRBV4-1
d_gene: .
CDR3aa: CASSPRHDSNQPQHF
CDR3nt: TGCGCCAGCAGCCCCCGACACGATAGCAATCAGCCCCAGCATTTT

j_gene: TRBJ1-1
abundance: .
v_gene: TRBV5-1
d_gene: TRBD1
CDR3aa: CASSSCRQGMSPNTEAFF
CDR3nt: TGCGCCAGCAGCTCATGCCGACAGGGGATGTCCCCGAACACTGAAGCTTTCTTT

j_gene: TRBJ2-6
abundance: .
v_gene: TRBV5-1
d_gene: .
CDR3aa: CASSLRSSGANVLTF
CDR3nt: TGCGCCAGCAGCTTGCGGAGCTCTGGGGCCAACGTCCTGACTTTC

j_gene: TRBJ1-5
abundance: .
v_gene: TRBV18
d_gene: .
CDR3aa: CASSFQGSNQPQHF
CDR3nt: TGTGCCAGCTCATTTCAGGGTAGCAATCAGCCCCAGCATTTT

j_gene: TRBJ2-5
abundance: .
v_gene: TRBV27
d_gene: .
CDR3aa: CASSLLGGKTQYF
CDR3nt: TGTGCCAGCAGTTTACTAGGGGGAAAGACCCAGTACTTC

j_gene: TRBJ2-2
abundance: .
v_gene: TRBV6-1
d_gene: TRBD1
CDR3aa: CASGRQGATGGELFF
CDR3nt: TGTGCCAGCGGACGACAGGGGGCGACTGGCGGGGAGCTGTTTTTT

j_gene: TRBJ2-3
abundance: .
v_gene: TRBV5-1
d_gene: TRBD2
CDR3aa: CASSPGTSGDTQYF
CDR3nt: TGCGCCAGCAGCCCCGGGACTAGCGGAGATACGCAGTATTTT

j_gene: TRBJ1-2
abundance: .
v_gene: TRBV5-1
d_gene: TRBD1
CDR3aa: CASTFGQAVDGYTF
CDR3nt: TGCGCCAGCACCTTCGGACAGGCGGTGGATGGCTACACCTTC

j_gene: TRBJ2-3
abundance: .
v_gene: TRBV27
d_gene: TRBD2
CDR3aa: CASSLSGRAADTQYF
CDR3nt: TGTGCCAGCAGTTTAAGCGGGAGGGCCGCGGATACGCAGTATTTT

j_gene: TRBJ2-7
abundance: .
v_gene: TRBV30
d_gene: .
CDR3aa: CAWSARVHEQYF
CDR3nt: TGTGCCTGGAGTGCCCGCGTCCACGAGCAGTACTTC

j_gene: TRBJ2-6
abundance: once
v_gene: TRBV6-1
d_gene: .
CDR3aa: CASSELPGAGANVLTF
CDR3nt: TGTGCCAGCAGTGAGCTCCCGGGGGCTGGGGCCAACGTCCTGACTTTC

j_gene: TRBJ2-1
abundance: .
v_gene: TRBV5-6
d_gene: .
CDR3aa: CASSSGVFPYNEQFF
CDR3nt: TGTGCCAGCAGCTCAGGGGTTTTCCCCTACAATGAGCAGTTCTTC

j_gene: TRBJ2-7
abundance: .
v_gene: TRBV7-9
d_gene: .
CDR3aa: CASSLEGGKGGDEQYF
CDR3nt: TGTGCCAGCAGCTTAGAGGGGGGGAAGGGTGGTGACGAGCAGTACTTC

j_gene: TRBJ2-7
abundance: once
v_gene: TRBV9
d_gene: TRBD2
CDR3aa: CASSVATSGRPYEQYF
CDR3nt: TGTGCCAGCAGCGTGGCGACTAGCGGGAGACCCTACGAGCAGTACTTC

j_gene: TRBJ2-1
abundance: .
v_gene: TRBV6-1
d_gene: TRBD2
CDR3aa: CASREWTSAYNEQFF
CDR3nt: TGTGCCAGCAGGGAATGGACTAGCGCTTACAATGAGCAGTTCTTC

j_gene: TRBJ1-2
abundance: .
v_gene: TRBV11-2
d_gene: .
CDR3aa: CASSPRAGGRYGYTF
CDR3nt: TGTGCCAGCAGCCCCAGGGCCGGGGGGAGATATGGCTACACCTTC

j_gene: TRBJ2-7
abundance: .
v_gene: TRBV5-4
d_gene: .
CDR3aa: CASRPAGQILYEQYF
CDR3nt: TGTGCCAGCAGACCGGCGGGACAGATTCTCTACGAGCAGTACTTC

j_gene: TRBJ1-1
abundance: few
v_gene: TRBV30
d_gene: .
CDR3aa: CAWRGTMNTEAFF
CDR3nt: TGTGCCTGGAGGGGGACAATGAACACTGAAGCTTTCTTT

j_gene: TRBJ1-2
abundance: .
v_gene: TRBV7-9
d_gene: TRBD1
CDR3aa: CASSLAVGQRPNYGYTF
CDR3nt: TGTGCCAGCAGCTTAGCCGTGGGACAGAGACCCAACTATGGCTACACCTTC

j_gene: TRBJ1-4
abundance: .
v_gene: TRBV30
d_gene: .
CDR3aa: CACGGGLPGATNEKLFF
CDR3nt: TGTGCCTGTGGGGGGGGCCTCCCAGGGGCAACTAATGAAAAACTGTTTTTT

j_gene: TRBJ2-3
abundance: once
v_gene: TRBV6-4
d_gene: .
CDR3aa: CASSVSGGTDTQYF
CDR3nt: TGTGCCAGCAGTGTTAGTGGAGGTACAGATACGCAGTATTTT

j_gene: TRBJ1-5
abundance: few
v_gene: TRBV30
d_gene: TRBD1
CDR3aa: CAWSVQGAKLQHF
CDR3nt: TGTGCCTGGAGTGTGCAGGGGGCTAAACTTCAGCATTTT

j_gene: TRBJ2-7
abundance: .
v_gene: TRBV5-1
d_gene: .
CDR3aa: CASSPGTNSGQYF
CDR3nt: TGCGCCAGCAGCCCGGGGACAAATTCGGGGCAGTACTTC

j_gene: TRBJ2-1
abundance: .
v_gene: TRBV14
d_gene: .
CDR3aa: CASSLASGAYNEQFF
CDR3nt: TGTGCCAGCAGCCTTGCTAGTGGAGCGTACAATGAGCAGTTCTTC

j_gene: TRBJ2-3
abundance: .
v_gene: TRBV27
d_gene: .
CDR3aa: CASSPEGLFTDTQYF
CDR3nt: TGTGCCAGCAGTCCCGAGGGACTTTTCACAGATACGCAGTATTTT

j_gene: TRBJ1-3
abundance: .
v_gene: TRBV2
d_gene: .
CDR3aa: CASAADSGNTIYF
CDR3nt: TGTGCCAGCGCCGCAGATTCTGGAAACACCATATATTTT

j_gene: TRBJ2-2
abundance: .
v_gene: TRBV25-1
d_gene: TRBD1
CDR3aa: CASSVQGQGAIGELFF
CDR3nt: TGTGCCAGCAGCGTACAGGGACAGGGGGCTATCGGGGAGCTGTTTTTT